This T cell receptor beta chain was recovered during a study of neoadjuvant anti-PD-1 for oral cavity cancer. Trimming stripped 5 bases from V and 4 bases from J, with 11 bases between. The length of the CDR3 is 13 residues. The germline CDR1 and CDR2 sequences are SEHNR and FQNEAQ (reference sequence). The method was immunoSEQ multiplex PCR; TCRdb's version includes in-frame clones alone and lacks a portion of them. The sample carries 12,000 to 15,000 clones, 65% to 70% recorded once. This clone was seen a few times. The source is a person aged 35 to 85 with oral cavity squamous cell carcinoma. This chain links TRBV7-9 with TRBJ1-2; D is ambiguous. This material consisted of PBMCs, taken before nivolumab (anti-PD-1) treatment. The CDR3 region has the DNA TGTGCCAGCAGCAAGGACGGAGTCTATGGCTACACCTTC. Amino acids: CASSKDGVYGYTF.